Listed here is a single T cell receptor beta chain. Its antigen remains unidentified. It has no much larger one-base neighbor in the sample; base qualities were not kept. Libraries were constructed by the immunoSEQ multiplex PCR assay. Following the manufacturer's protocol, the hsTCRB Kit was used to amplify rearranged TCR beta chain sequences. TCRB libraries were sequenced on an Illumina MiSeq. Per the source publication's procedure: Demultiplexing, trimming and gene mapping were performed with the kit vendor's proprietary platform. Held by TCRdb, this immuneACCESS table contains in-frame sequences only and omits some clones. Under half of the omission traces to an unresolved V gene where checked; the cause of the rest is unknown. Clone size and V and J calls were adopted from that table, with D and trimming inferred from the DNA. Across this sample there are approximately 37,000 clones, with approximately 53% seen only once. The ten largest clones add up to about 11% of the sample.

The data are from a study of a mutant IDH1 vaccine in newly diagnosed glioma (dated by TCRdb to the early 2020s). As for the study more broadly: Eight vaccinations were administered to patients in weeks 1, 3, 5, 7, 11, 15, 19 and 23, corresponding to visits V03 through V10. Peripheral blood was collected at six visits: V03 (baseline), V05, V07, V10, V12 and V13. Vaccination began 4-6 weeks after radiotherapy alone, or alongside temozolomide cycles in the chemotherapy-containing groups. Of the roughly 34 treated patients, about 62% were male and around 38% were female, and a mean age of around 40 years was recorded. For exploratory analyses, about 25 treated patients had longitudinal TCRB deep sequencing done wherever samples were available. Before enrollment, patients had received standard therapy of radiotherapy alone, temozolomide alone, or radiochemotherapy with temozolomide; most received the combination. Results and caveats for the whole study, not just this receptor: Across multiple MHC alleles, vaccine-induced immune responses were seen in more than 90% of patients. Changes in the top peripheral T cell clonotypes picked up by TCRB sequencing did not appear to be linked to pseudoprogression. It was noted by the authors that analyses of patient blood samples could not be reproduced owing to sample limitations. Availability determined which PBMC samples were chosen for TCRB deep sequencing.

Sample time point, as interpreted from the label and publication: week 5, during vaccination. Each vaccine dose was 300 ug of a 20-mer mutant IDH1 peptide in Montanide, given subcutaneously with topical imiquimod. Newly diagnosed WHO grade 3 or 4 IDH1-mutant astrocytomas showing loss of nuclear ATRX were present in the donors. The samples were drawn from NOA16, a multicentre, single-arm, open-label phase I trial in Germany that tested a mutant IDH1 peptide vaccine in humans for the first time. Genomic DNA for TCRB sequencing was extracted from EDTA blood using the DNeasy Blood and Tissue Kit. The CDR3 holds 12 amino acids from the cysteine to the phenylalanine. Only the CDR3 portion is preserved as DNA: 36 bases, with reading frame beginning at the first base. V loses 2 bases, J loses 10 bases, and the germline ends lie 9 bases apart. For CDR1 and CDR2, the germline V gene (reference sequence) lists LNHDA and SQIVND.

The sample was PBMCs, taken from a glioma patient whose treatment included an IDH1 peptide vaccine. The TCR sequence derives from a woman under 30 with glioma. Recombination linked TRBV19 to TRBJ2-1; the D gene is possibly TRBD2, with 5 bases matching. The DNA reads as follows: TGTGCCAGTAGTATAACCGGGATGGAGCAGTTCTTC. Its translation is CASSITGMEQFF.